The present T cell receptor beta chain was sequenced within a study of T and B cells in COVID-19 patients. Overall study: Most recovered patients had mild to moderate COVID-19 treated as outpatients. Of more than 19 active-infection patients, over 9 were critically ill with mechanical ventilation or extracorporeal membrane oxygenation. Study results and caveats: Sorted SARS-CoV-2-responsive or tetramer+ T cells and CD4+, regulatory and CD8+ subsets were not yet sequenced.

Blood genomic DNA input for TRB amplification was 250-500 ng. Germline V gives CDR1 GTSNPN, CDR2 SVGIG (reference sequence). This CDR3 has 14 residues. The germline V and J ends were trimmed by 5 bases and 1 base, with 11 bases remaining between them. This clonotype appeared many times. Its cognate antigen is unknown. BIOMED2 TRB-A/B primer pools were used in multiplex TRB PCR. One entry per CDR3 protein results from TCRdb running MiXCR on the multiplex PCR reads. The data hold under 8,000 distinct CDR3 sequences, with less than 30% observed a single time. The sample was blood. The rearrangement joins TRBV30 to TRBJ1-4; D is ambiguous. The TCR originated in a human donor with active COVID-19. This chain's CDR3 is CAWGMDRTNEKLFF. Here the CDR3 DNA reads TGTGCCTGGGGTATGGACCGAACTAATGAAAAACTGTTTTTT.